Following are 16 T cell receptor beta chains from one sample sequenced in a study of vaccination effects on CD4 cells after COVID-19. Ahead of sequencing, the ViraFEST assay grew antigen-specific CD4+ T cells using viral peptide pools. Once cultured for under 11 days, the cells underwent separation to obtain CD4+ T cells. Participants were given two doses of BNT162b2 or mRNA-1273 vaccine. Assay: immunoSEQ multiplex PCR; the TCRdb copy retains only in-frame clones and omits some. The data contain 50,000 to 65,000 clones, 55% to 85% of them singletons. The antigens of these receptors remain unknown. The specimen comprised CD4+ T cells from PBMCs cultured with HCoV-229E spike peptides, sampled after COVID-19 vaccination. These receptors all stem from a human donor who received a COVID-19 vaccine.

The chain carries TRBV5-1 and TRBJ2-5; 8 bases match TRBD2. Germline CDR1 is SGHRS and CDR2 is YFSETQ. The CDR3 sequence is 15 residues long. Trimming removed 4 bases from V and 2 bases from J; junction bases left unmatched: 7. CDR3 amino acids: CASSPSGGRQETQYF. The CDR3, as DNA: TGCGCCAGCAGCCCGAGCGGGGGCCGGCAAGAGACCCAGTACTTC.

This chain connects TRBV30 to TRBJ1-6; 7 bases are a match to TRBD1. Germline CDR1 GTSNPN, CDR2 SVGIG (reference sequence). The J segment lost 6 bases and the V segment lost 4 bases, leaving 3 bases of the junction unmatched. CDR3 length: 13 amino acids. CDR3 sequence (DNA): TGTGCCTGGAACAGGGGACCTAATTCACCCCTCCACTTT. Translating it yields CAWNRGPNSPLHF.

This clone has only a few counts. J is TRBJ1-6 and V is TRBV27; no definite D call. The CDR3 contains 15 residues. The V and J ends lost 5 bases and 6 bases respectively, with 14 bases between them. Looked up from germline, CDR1 is MNHEY and CDR2 is SMNVEV (reference sequence). The CDR3 region is CASSQNWGSNSPLHF. DNA of the CDR3: TGTGCCAGCAGTCAGAACTGGGGTAGTAATTCACCCCTCCACTTT.

DNA of the CDR3: TGTGCCAGCAGCGACAGTTCCTACGAGCAGTACGTC. This sequence encodes CASSDSSYEQYV. The rearrangement joins TRBV6-2 or TRBV6-3 to TRBJ2-7, with D possibly being TRBD1 (5 bases). The ends were cut back, 6 bases at V and 1 base at J, with 7 bases in the middle. There are 12 residues in the CDR3. Germline loops: CDR1 MNHEY, CDR2 SVGEGT.

The table lists this clone with a few counts. A single base separates this from a much larger clone, so it may be a read error. The CDR3 is CASSRDTGELFF. The CDR3 region has the DNA TGTGCCAGCAGCCGGGACACCGGGGAGCTGTTTTTT. The V and J genes are TRBV2 and TRBJ2-2; no firm D call. This CDR3 region has 12 residues. Germline V CDR1 and CDR2: SNHLY, FYNNEI. Trimming took 6 bases from V and 3 from J, leaving 5 bases between them.

The gene calls are TRBV7-2 and TRBJ2-3; 10 nucleotides line up with TRBD2. V shed 0 bases and J 5 bases; nucleotides not matched to a gene: 5. Germline V gene sequence: CDR1 SGHTA, CDR2 FQGNSA. The CDR3 contains 16 residues. The CDR3 sequence is CASSLAGTSAGDTQYF. The CDR3 region has the DNA TGTGCCAGCAGCTTAGCCGGGACTAGCGCCGGAGATACGCAGTATTTT.

The chain carries TRBV28 and TRBJ1-3; 8 bases align to TRBD1. The ends lost 2 bases at V and 4 bases at J; junction bases unmatched: 7. CDR3 length equals 16 residues. Germline CDR1 is MDHEN and CDR2 is SYDVKM. CDR3 sequence: CASSLDQGAKGNTIYF. The DNA for the CDR3 is TGTGCCAGCAGTTTAGATCAGGGGGCGAAAGGAAACACCATATATTTT.

The chain couples TRBV6-2 or TRBV6-3 to TRBJ2-7; 7 bases map to TRBD1. From germline, CDR1 is MNHEY and CDR2 SVGEGT. The length of the CDR3 is 14 residues. Trimming at V came to 5 bases and at J to 2 bases, leaving 6 bases not matched to a gene. The CDR3 nucleotides read TGTGCCAGCAGTCGACCGGGACAGACCTACGAGCAGTACGTC. Its translation is CASSRPGQTYEQYV.

This rearrangement joins TRBV20-1 to TRBJ2-1; TRBD2 is a possible D gene (5 bases). The CDR3 loop spans 11 amino acids. V lost 5 bases and J 8 bases, leaving 10 bases between the germline ends. Germline CDR1 DFQATT, CDR2 SNEGSKA (reference sequence). The CDR3 bases are TGCAGTGCTGGGAGCGGCGATGAGCAGTTCTTC. Protein sequence: CSAGSGDEQFF.

This clone was observed a few times. The chain combines TRBV6-2 or TRBV6-3 with TRBJ1-5, with D perhaps TRBD1 (5 bases). V was cut by 1 base and J by 0 bases, with 19 bases left in between. In germline, CDR1 is MNHEY, CDR2 SVGEGT. The CDR3 extends over 19 amino acids. The CDR3 loop reads CASSYFFVPGRGSNQPQHF. As DNA, the CDR3 is TGTGCCAGCAGTTACTTCTTCGTACCAGGGCGGGGTAGCAATCAGCCCCAGCATTTT.

The J gene is TRBJ1-6, the V gene TRBV5-8; no clear D. This CDR3 spans 17 amino acids. Deletions cut 0 bases from V and 4 bases from J, with 14 bases between. CDR1 and CDR2 from the germline V gene are SGHTS and YDEGEE. CDR3 sequence (DNA): TGTGCCAGCAGCTTGGAACTATCTTGGGAATATAATTCACCCCTCCACTTT. Translating gives CASSLELSWEYNSPLHF.

V usage is TRBV7-2 and J usage is TRBJ1-1; D unresolved. Deletions cut 1 base from V and 1 base from J, with 7 bases between. The CDR3 is made up of 14 amino acids. The germline V gene encodes CDR1 SGHTA and CDR2 FQGNSA. This CDR3 reads CASSLVVGNTEAFF. In nucleotides, the CDR3 is TGTGCCAGCAGCTTAGTGGTAGGGAACACTGAAGCTTTCTTT.

This clone was seen more than once but under ten times. The V gene is TRBV30, the J gene TRBJ1-4; 8 bases map to TRBD1. With 4 bases clipped from V and 8 bases from J, the junction kept 9 bases outside the gene matches. The germline V gene has CDR1 GTSNPN and CDR2 SVGIG (reference sequence). CDR3 length: 14 residues. CDR3 sequence: CAWKPPDRGEKLFF. CDR3 DNA sequence: TGTGCCTGGAAACCGCCAGACAGGGGCGAAAAACTGTTTTTT.

The gene calls are TRBV7-3 and TRBJ1-1; D uncertain. Deletions cut 8 bases from V and 4 bases from J, with 20 bases between. The CDR3 sequence is 15 residues long. Per germline, CDR1 SGHTA and CDR2 FQGTGA. The DNA of the CDR3 is TGTGCCAGCGCCCCCGCGGGAGGGTTGGGCACTGAAGCTTTCTTT. Protein: CASAPAGGLGTEAFF.

The chain uses TRBV5-1 and TRBJ2-3, with 7 bases identical to TRBD1. Germline lookup yields CDR1 SGHRS and CDR2 YFSETQ. The CDR3 covers 14 residues. V dropped 4 bases and J dropped 2; count of bases not matched to a gene: 4. The DNA of the CDR3 is TGCGCCAGCAGCCAGGGACAGTCCACAGATACGCAGTATTTT. Protein: CASSQGQSTDTQYF.

This chain links TRBV6-5 with TRBJ2-5; 10 bases are shared with TRBD1. The germline V gene has CDR1 MNHEY and CDR2 SVGAGI. The CDR3 loop spans 14 amino acids. V lost 6 bases and J lost 5; bases outside the gene matches: 6. This chain's CDR3 is CASRRDRGYETQYF. Written as DNA, the CDR3 is TGTGCCAGCAGAAGGGACAGGGGTTACGAGACCCAGTACTTC.